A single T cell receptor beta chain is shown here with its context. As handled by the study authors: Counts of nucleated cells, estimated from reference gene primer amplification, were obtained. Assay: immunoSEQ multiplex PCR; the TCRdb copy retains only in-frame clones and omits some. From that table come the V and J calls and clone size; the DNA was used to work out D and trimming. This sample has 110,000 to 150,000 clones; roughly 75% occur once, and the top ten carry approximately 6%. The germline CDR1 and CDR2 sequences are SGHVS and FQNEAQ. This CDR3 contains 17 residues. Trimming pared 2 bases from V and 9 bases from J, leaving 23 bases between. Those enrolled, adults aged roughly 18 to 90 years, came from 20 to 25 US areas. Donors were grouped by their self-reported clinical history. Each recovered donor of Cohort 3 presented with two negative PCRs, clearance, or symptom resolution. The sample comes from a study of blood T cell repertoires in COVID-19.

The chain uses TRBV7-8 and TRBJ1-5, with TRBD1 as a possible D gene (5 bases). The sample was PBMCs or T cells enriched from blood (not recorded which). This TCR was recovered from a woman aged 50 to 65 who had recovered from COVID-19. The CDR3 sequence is CASSLFRGTGEGRPQHF. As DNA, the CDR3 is TGTGCCAGCAGCTTATTCCGGGGGACTGGGGAAGGACGGCCCCAGCATTTT.